This T cell receptor (beta chain) was retrieved from a study of OX40 agonist ivuxolimab in advanced cancers. Here immunoSEQ multiplex PCR was the method, and the copy in TCRdb shows in-frame clones only, minus some. Here the sample spans about 68,000 clones, 86% being singletons. Between the trimmed V and J ends, which lost 6 bases and 6 bases, there was a span of 15 bases. The CDR3 runs to 14 residues. Germline CDR1 is MNHEY and CDR2 is SMNVEV (reference sequence). Exclusion of a patient followed from autoimmune disease history or systemic immunosuppression. The J gene is TRBJ2-1, the V gene TRBV27, with D tentatively TRBD2 (5 bases). The material was CD4+ or CD8+ T cells sorted from blood, obtained in a trial of the OX40 agonist ivuxolimab. The receptor was isolated from an adult with an advanced solid tumor such as melanoma, head and neck, liver or kidney cancer. CDR3 sequence (DNA): TGTGCCAGCAGCCCCGGGAACCCCCTCAATGAGCAGTTCTTC. Encoded protein: CASSPGNPLNEQFF.